These 22 T cell receptor beta chains were all obtained from the same sample, sequenced in a study of graft-versus-host responses after intestinal transplantation. Here immunoSEQ multiplex PCR was the method, and the copy in TCRdb shows in-frame clones only, minus some. The sample records around 19,000 clones, around 44% being singletons. Sequencing used alloreactive CD4+ T cells from a mixed lymphocyte reaction culture, obtained before intestinal transplant. Subset defined: CFSE-low proliferating T cells sorted from approximately 6-day pre-transplant mixed lymphocyte reaction (GvH or HvG direction). These receptors were taken from a human patient who received an intestinal transplant.

This chain connects TRBV5-1 to TRBJ2-7; 11 nucleotides align to TRBD1. Germline values: CDR1 SGHRS, CDR2 YFSETQ. The V and J ends lost 5 bases and 4 bases, in that order; junction bases with no gene match: 11. The CDR3 length is 16 residues. The CDR3 nucleotides read TGCGCCAGCAGGCGAGATCCGGGACAGGGGGTTTACGAGCAGTACTTC. It is translated as CASRRDPGQGVYEQYF. Combining the CDR3 with reference TRBV5-1 and TRBJ2-7 gives the whole variable domain KAGVTQTPRYLIKTRGQQVTLSCSPISGHRSVSWYQQTPGQGLQFLFEYFSETQRNKGNFPGRFSGRQFSNSRSEMNVSTLELGDSALYLCASRRDPGQGVYEQYFGPGTRLTVT.

V gene TRBV6-5 combines with J gene TRBJ2-7; 7 bases are shared with TRBD2. V trimming: 0 bases; J trimming: 2 bases; junction bases outside the gene matches: 7. CDR1 and CDR2 (germline): MNHEY, SVGAGI. The CDR3 spans 16 residues. As DNA, the CDR3 is TGTGCCAGCAGTTACTCCGGGGGGAGATGGACCTACGAGCAGTACTTC. Encoded protein: CASSYSGGRWTYEQYF.

This clone was seen only a few times. This CDR3 reads CAISGVMNTEAFF. CDR3 in DNA: TGTGCCATCAGCGGGGTCATGAACACTGAAGCTTTCTTT. This chain joins TRBV10-3 and TRBJ1-1; D is undetermined. CDR3 size: 13 residues. With 6 bases removed from V and 0 bases from J, the gap between germline ends came to 8 bases. Looked up from germline, CDR1 is ENHRY and CDR2 is SYGVKD.

There are a few counts of this clone. V gene TRBV2 combines with J gene TRBJ1-1; the D gene is possibly TRBD1 (6 bases). The CDR3 has 14 residues. Deletions cut 2 bases from V and 0 bases from J, with 7 bases between. Germline assignment: CDR1 SNHLY and CDR2 FYNNEI. The CDR3 nucleotides are TGTGCCAGCAGTGAACAGGGGATGAACACTGAAGCTTTCTTT. Encoded protein: CASSEQGMNTEAFF.

This clone occurred a few times. This chain links TRBV6-5 with TRBJ2-7, with 11 bases that match TRBD2. The CDR3 sequence is 15 residues long. Trimming cost V 5 bases and J 4 bases; bases outside gene matches: 7. CDR1 and CDR2 from the germline V gene are MNHEY and SVGAGI. This CDR3 is CASSTEGTSGYEQYF. CDR3 in DNA: TGTGCCAGCAGTACGGAAGGGACTAGCGGATACGAGCAGTACTTC.

This clone has more than one count but fewer than ten. The chain combines TRBV18 with TRBJ2-1, with D tentatively TRBD2 (5 bases). CDR3 length equals 15 residues. With 2 bases removed from V and 7 bases from J, the gap between germline ends came to 15 bases. The germline gives CDR1 KGHSH, CDR2 LQKENI. The CDR3 here is CASSPGLVVGNEQFF. CDR3 nucleotides: TGTGCCAGCTCACCAGGACTCGTGGTGGGTAATGAGCAGTTCTTC.

This clone was counted a few times. This sequence joins TRBV6-1 and TRBJ2-3; weak D call: TRBD2 (7 bases). The CDR3 is 14 residues long. The V gene's germline CDR1 is MNHNS and CDR2 SASEGT. The V gene lost 7 bases and the J gene lost 6 bases, with 17 bases spanning the gap. The CDR3 DNA follows: TGTGCCAGCATCCTAAGGGGGGGCCGGGATACGCAGTATTTT. It specifies CASILRGGRDTQYF.

J is TRBJ2-4 and V is TRBV19; D may be TRBD1 (6 bases). CDR1 LNHDA and CDR2 SQIVND come from the germline V gene (reference sequence). The V and J ends lost 11 bases and 7 bases respectively, with 15 bases between them. The CDR3 runs to 12 residues. Written as DNA, the CDR3 is TGTGCCGGGTACAGGGTAAGGAACATTCAGTACTTC. Amino acids: CAGYRVRNIQYF.

The J gene is TRBJ2-2, the V gene TRBV7-6, with D unresolved. The CDR3 consists of 14 residues. Germline loops: CDR1 SGHVS, CDR2 FNYEAQ. Between the trimmed V and J ends, which lost 0 bases and 4 bases, there was a span of 6 bases. The chain's CDR3 is CASSLAYSTGELFF. The CDR3 DNA reads as TGTGCCAGCAGCTTAGCTTACAGCACCGGGGAGCTGTTTTTT.

A single count supports this clone. V and J are TRBV7-2 and TRBJ2-7; weak D call: TRBD2 (5 bases). V dropped 4 bases and J dropped 0 bases, with 19 bases sitting between them. This CDR3 spans 17 amino acids. The germline V gene encodes CDR1 SGHTA and CDR2 FQGNSA. This CDR3 reads CASSWSSLTGSSYEQYF. CDR3 bases: TGTGCCAGCAGCTGGAGCTCGTTGACGGGGAGCTCCTACGAGCAGTACTTC.

The chain employs TRBV6-6 and TRBJ2-2, with D perhaps matching TRBD1 (5 bases). The CDR3 sequence is 15 residues long. CDR1 and CDR2 (germline): MNHNY, SVGAGI (reference sequence). Trimming removed 4 bases from V and 6 bases from J, with 15 bases in between. CDR3 nucleotides: TGTGCCAGCAGTTTTGTGGGCAGGGCGGCCGGGGAGCTGTTTTTT. Encoded protein: CASSFVGRAAGELFF.

V is TRBV18 and J is TRBJ2-2, with D possibly being TRBD1 (6 bases). V was pared by 2 bases and J by 4 bases, with 8 bases between. The germline V gene encodes CDR1 KGHSH and CDR2 LQKENI. CDR3 length equals 14 residues. CDR3 bases: TGTGCCAGCTCACCAACAGGGACCACCGGGGAGCTGTTTTTT. Protein sequence: CASSPTGTTGELFF.

This clone showed up just a few times. The V and J genes are TRBV10-3 and TRBJ2-3; perhaps TRBD2 as D (5 bases). The length of the CDR3 is 11 residues. V lost 10 bases and J 4 bases, leaving 9 bases between the germline ends. The germline CDR1 and CDR2 sequences are ENHRY and SYGVKD. The CDR3 sequence is CATGSADTQYF. The CDR3 coding sequence is TGTGCCACGGGATCGGCAGATACGCAGTATTTT.

The CDR3 nucleotides read TGCGCCAGCAGCCCCTACCACTACAGGGAAGGCTTGTTCACCTTC. Its protein is CASSPYHYREGLFTF. This chain connects TRBV5-1 to TRBJ1-2, with D possibly matching TRBD1 (6 bases). From germline, CDR1 is SGHRS and CDR2 YFSETQ. The CDR3 is 15 residues long. V lost 4 bases to trimming and J lost 13 bases, with 26 bases between them.

The count of this clone is one. This chain links TRBV23-1 with TRBJ2-5; 7 bases agree with TRBD1. TRBV23-1 counts as an open reading frame of uncertain function. The CDR3 sequence is 17 residues long. V lost 0 bases, J lost 4 bases, and 11 bases stayed unmatched. CDR3 DNA sequence: TGCGCCAGCAGTCAATCCCGGGACAGTTACCAGGGAGAGACCCAGTACTTC. This encodes CASSQSRDSYQGETQYF.

As DNA, the CDR3 is TGTGCCAGCAGTTCCTATTTAGCCCAGGGCCGGGGCTACACCTTC. Its translation is CASSSYLAQGRGYTF. This rearrangement joins TRBV27 to TRBJ1-2; tentatively, D is TRBD1 (5 bases). CDR1 and CDR2 from the germline V gene are MNHEY and SMNVEV (reference sequence). V gave up 4 bases and J gave up 8 bases, with 20 bases separating them. The CDR3 totals 15 residues.

V gene TRBV18 combines with J gene TRBJ2-7; D remains ambiguous. The V end lost 3 bases, the J end lost 2 bases, and 11 bases lay between the germline ends. The CDR3 runs 14 residues. Germline values: CDR1 KGHSH, CDR2 LQKENI. CDR3 sequence reads: CASSPVPQAYEQYF. DNA for the CDR3: TGTGCCAGCTCACCGGTCCCGCAGGCCTACGAGCAGTACTTC.

This chain joins TRBV5-1 and TRBJ1-3, with 9 bases lining up with TRBD1. Unmatched junction bases numbered 8, after V lost 4 bases and J lost 3 bases. The CDR3 consists of 16 residues. Looked up from germline, CDR1 is SGHRS and CDR2 is YFSETQ. The CDR3 bases are TGCGCCAGCAGCCCAACGGGGACAGGGATTGGAAACACCATATATTTT. Translation: CASSPTGTGIGNTIYF.

This clone was observed a handful of times. The CDR3 protein is CASSLSLAAAETQYF. CDR3 bases: TGTGCCAGCAGCTTATCTCTAGCGGCGGCAGAGACCCAGTACTTC. The chain links TRBV7-9 to TRBJ2-5; TRBD2 aligns across 7 bases. After removal of 2 bases from V and 4 bases from J, the junction contained 7 bases not matched to a gene. The CDR3 length is 15 residues. Germline CDR1 SEHNR, CDR2 FQNEAQ (reference sequence).

This clone was observed a few times. The V gene is TRBV30, the J gene TRBJ2-7, with 7 bases matching TRBD1. The CDR3 has 12 residues. The germline CDR1 and CDR2 sequences are GTSNPN and SVGIG (reference sequence). Trimming cost V 5 bases and J 2 bases; bases outside gene matches: 3. CDR3 DNA: TGTGCCTGGTCGGACAGGCCCTACGAGCAGTACTTC. Amino acid sequence: CAWSDRPYEQYF.

The V gene is TRBV11-2, the J gene TRBJ2-5, with TRBD1 matching 7 bases. The J segment lost 5 bases and the V segment lost 7 bases, leaving 7 bases of the junction unmatched. The CDR3 is 13 residues long. CDR1 and CDR2 from the germline V gene are SGHAT and FQNNGV. Written as DNA, the CDR3 is TGTGCCAGCAACATACAGGGGTCGGAGACCCAGTACTTC. This encodes CASNIQGSETQYF.

The genes are TRBV9 and TRBJ2-1; a weak D match, TRBD2 (6 bases). This CDR3 contains 14 residues. V dropped 0 bases and J dropped 5 bases, with 9 bases sitting between them. Germline assignment: CDR1 SGDLS and CDR2 YYNGEE. The CDR3 here is CASSVVGGNNEQFF. The DNA of the CDR3 is TGTGCCAGCAGCGTAGTCGGGGGTAACAATGAGCAGTTCTTC.